This TCR beta chain is drawn from a study of shared clonotypes between healthy human individuals. As for the study in general: CD4 naive and memory got three plates each, CD8 naive two, CD8 memory one.

The table came from immunoSEQ multiplex PCR; TCRdb's copy has only in-frame clones and leaves some out. The sample comprises about 2.3 million clones, approximately 90% of which are singletons, and around 0.38% rests with the top ten. Germline-derived CDR1 and CDR2 are ENHRY and SYGVKD. The CDR3 runs 15 residues. The V and J ends lost 6 bases and 5 bases respectively, with 18 bases between them. This clone was seen only once. Its antigen is not known. Only Caucasian adults living in Nashville, Tennessee made up the donor group. The CD4+ fraction was divided into a CD45RA+ naive subset and a CD45RA-negative memory subset. Whole-study findings and limits: In contrast to clonotypes shared by all four donors, non-shared clonotypes had lower generation probabilities.

The genes are TRBV10-3 and TRBJ2-3, with D perhaps matching TRBD2 (6 bases). This TCR was recovered from a man younger than 35 in good health. Some clones in this sample may be carry-over from other donors' samples. The sample was naive CD4+ T cells from PBMCs. Subset defined: CD45RA+ positively selected. CDR3 sequence: CAIRRLGVNEDTQYF. CDR3 in DNA: TGTGCCATCAGAAGACTAGGCGTAAATGAAGATACGCAGTATTTT.